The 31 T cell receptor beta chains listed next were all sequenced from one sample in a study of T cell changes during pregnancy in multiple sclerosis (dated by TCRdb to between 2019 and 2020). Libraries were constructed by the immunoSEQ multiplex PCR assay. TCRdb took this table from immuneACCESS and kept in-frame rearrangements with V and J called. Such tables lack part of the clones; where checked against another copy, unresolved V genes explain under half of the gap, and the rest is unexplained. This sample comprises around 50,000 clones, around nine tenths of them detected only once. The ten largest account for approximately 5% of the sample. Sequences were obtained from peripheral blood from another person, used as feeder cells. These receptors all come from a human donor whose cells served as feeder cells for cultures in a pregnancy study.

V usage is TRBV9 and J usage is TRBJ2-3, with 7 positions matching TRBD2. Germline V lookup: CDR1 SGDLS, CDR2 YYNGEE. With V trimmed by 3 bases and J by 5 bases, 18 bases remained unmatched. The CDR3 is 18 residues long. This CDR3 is CASSGDPNWAGVGDTQYF. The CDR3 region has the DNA TGTGCCAGCAGCGGAGACCCAAATTGGGCGGGAGTAGGAGATACGCAGTATTTT. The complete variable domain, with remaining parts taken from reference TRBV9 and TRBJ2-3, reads DSGVTQTPKHLITATGQRVTLRCSPRSGDLSVYWYQQSLDQGLQFLIQYYNGEERAKGNILERFSAQQFPDLHSELNLSSLELGDSALYFCASSGDPNWAGVGDTQYFGPGTRLTVL.

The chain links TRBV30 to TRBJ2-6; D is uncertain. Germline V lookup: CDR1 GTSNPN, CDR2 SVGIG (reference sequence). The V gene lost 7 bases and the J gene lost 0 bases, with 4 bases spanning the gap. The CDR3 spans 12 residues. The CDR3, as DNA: TGTGCCTACACCTCTGGGGCCAACGTCCTGACTTTC. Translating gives CAYTSGANVLTF.

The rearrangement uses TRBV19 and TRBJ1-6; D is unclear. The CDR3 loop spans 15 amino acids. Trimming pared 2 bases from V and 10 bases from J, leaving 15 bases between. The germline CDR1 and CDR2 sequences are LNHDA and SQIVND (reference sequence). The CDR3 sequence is CASSILGSRFSPLHF. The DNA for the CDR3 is TGTGCCAGTAGTATACTCGGCAGTAGGTTCTCACCCCTCCACTTT.

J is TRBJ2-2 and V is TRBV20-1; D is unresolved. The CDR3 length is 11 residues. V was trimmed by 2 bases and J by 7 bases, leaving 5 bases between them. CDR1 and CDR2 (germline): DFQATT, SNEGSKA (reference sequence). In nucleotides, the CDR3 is TGCAGTGCTAGATATGGCGGGGAGCTGTTTTTT. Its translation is CSARYGGELFF.

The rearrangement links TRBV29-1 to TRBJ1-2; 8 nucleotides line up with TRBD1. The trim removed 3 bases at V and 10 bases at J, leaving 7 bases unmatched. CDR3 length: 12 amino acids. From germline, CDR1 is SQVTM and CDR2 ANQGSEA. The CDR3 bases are TGCAGCGTTGACGGACAGGGAGCCCACTACACCTTC. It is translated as CSVDGQGAHYTF.

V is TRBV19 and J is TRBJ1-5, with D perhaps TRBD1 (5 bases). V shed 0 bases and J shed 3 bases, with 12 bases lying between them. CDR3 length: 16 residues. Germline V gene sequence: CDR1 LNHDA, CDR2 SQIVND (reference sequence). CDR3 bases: TGTGCCAGTAGTATAGAGCGGTGGGGCAACAATCAGCCCCAGCATTTT. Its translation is CASSIERWGNNQPQHF.

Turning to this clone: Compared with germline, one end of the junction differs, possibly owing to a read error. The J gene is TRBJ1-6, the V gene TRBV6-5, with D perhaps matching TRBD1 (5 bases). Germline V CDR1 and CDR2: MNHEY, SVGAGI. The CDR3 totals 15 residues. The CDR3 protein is CASSYGSLGGSLLHF. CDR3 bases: TGTGCCAGCAGTTATGGGTCGTTGGGGGGTTCACTCCTCCACTTT.

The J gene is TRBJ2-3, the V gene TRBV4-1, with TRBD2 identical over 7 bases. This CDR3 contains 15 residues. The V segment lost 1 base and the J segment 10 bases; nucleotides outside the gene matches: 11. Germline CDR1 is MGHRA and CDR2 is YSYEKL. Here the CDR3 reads CASSQVETSSNAQYF. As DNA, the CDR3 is TGCGCCAGCAGCCAAGTGGAGACTAGCAGCAACGCGCAGTATTTT.

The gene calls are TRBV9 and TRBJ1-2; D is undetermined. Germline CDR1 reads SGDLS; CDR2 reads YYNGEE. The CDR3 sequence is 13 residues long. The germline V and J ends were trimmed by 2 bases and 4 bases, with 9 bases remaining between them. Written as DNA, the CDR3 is TGTGCCAGCAGCGTCCTCGACGGCTATGGCTACACCTTC. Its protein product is CASSVLDGYGYTF.

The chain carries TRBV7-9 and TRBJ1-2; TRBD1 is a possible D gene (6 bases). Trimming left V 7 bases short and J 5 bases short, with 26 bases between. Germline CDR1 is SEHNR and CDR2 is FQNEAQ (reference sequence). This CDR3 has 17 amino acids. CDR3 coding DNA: TGTGCCAGCACCGCTGGGGCAGGGGACGACCTTGGGTATGGCTACACCTTC. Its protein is CASTAGAGDDLGYGYTF. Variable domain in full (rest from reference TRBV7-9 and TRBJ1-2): DTGVSQNPRHKITKRGQNVTFRCDPISEHNRLYWYRQTLGQGPEFLTYFQNEAQLEKSRLLSDRFSAERPKGSFSTLEIQRTEQGDSAMYLCASTAGAGDDLGYGYTFGSGTRLTVV.

The CDR3 reads CASSLNLAGAYEQYF. Here the CDR3 DNA reads TGTGCCAGCAGCCTAAATCTAGCGGGAGCTTACGAGCAGTACTTC. The chain uses TRBV6-5 and TRBJ2-7, with 10 bases that match TRBD2. Looked up from germline, CDR1 is MNHEY and CDR2 is SVGAGI. The length of the CDR3 is 15 residues. With V trimmed by 6 bases and J by 4 bases, 9 bases remained unmatched.

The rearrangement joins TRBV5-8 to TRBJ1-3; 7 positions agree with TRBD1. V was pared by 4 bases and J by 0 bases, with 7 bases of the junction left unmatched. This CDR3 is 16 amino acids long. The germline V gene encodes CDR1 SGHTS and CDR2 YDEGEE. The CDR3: CASSLWTGSSGNTIYF. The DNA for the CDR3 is TGTGCCAGCAGCCTATGGACAGGCTCCTCTGGAAACACCATATATTTT. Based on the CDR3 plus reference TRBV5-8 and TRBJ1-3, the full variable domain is EAGVTQSPTHLIKTRGQQATLRCSPISGHTSVYWYQQALGLGLQFLLWYDEGEERNRGNFPPRFSGRQFPNYSSELNVNALELEDSALYLCASSLWTGSSGNTIYFGEGSWLTVV.

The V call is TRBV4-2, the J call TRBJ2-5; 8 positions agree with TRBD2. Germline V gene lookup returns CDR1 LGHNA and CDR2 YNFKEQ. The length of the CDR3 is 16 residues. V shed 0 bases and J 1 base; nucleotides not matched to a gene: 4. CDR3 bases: TGTGCCAGCAGCCAAGAATGGGGGACTAGCCAAGAGACCCAGTACTTC. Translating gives CASSQEWGTSQETQYF.

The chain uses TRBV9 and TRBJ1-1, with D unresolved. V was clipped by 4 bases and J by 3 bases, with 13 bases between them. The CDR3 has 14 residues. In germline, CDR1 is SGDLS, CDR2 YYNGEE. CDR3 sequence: CASSFRPRDTEAFF. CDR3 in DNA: TGTGCCAGCAGCTTCAGACCTCGGGACACTGAAGCTTTCTTT.

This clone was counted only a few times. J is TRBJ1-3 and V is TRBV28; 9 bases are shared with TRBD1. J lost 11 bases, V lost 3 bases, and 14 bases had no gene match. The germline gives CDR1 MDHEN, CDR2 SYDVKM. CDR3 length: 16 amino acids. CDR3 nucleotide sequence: TGTGCCAGCAGTTTCCGACCGGGACAGGGACCCACCGCCATATATTTT. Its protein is CASSFRPGQGPTAIYF. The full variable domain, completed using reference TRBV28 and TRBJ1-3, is DVKVTQSSRYLVKRTGEKVFLECVQDMDHENMFWYRQDPGLGLRLIYFSYDVKMKEKGDIPEGYSVSREKKERFSLILESASTNQTSMYLCASSFRPGQGPTAIYFGEGSWLTVV.

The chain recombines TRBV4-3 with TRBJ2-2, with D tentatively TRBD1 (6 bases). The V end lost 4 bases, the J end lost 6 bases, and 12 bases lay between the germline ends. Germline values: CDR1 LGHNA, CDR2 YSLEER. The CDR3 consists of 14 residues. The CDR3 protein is CASSRQEGAGELFF. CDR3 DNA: TGCGCCAGCAGCCGTCAAGAGGGGGCCGGGGAGCTGTTTTTT.

In nucleotides, the CDR3 is TGTGCCAGCAGCTTAGCTGGGGGGGGGAACACTGAAGCTTTCTTT. Its translation is CASSLAGGGNTEAFF. The chain combines TRBV7-9 with TRBJ1-1; a possible D gene is TRBD1 (5 bases). Germline V gene data show CDR1 as SEHNR and CDR2 as FQNEAQ (reference sequence). CDR3 size: 15 residues. Trimming removed 0 bases at V and 1 base at J, with 9 bases between. Combining the CDR3 with reference TRBV7-9 and TRBJ1-1 gives the whole variable domain DTGVSQNPRHKITKRGQNVTFRCDPISEHNRLYWYRQTLGQGPEFLTYFQNEAQLEKSRLLSDRFSAERPKGSFSTLEIQRTEQGDSAMYLCASSLAGGGNTEAFFGQGTRLTVV.

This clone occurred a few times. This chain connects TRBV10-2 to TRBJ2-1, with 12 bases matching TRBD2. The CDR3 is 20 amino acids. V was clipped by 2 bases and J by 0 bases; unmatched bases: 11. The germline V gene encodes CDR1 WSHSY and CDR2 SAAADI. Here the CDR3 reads CASSELLTSGGPSSYNEQFF. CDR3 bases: TGCGCCAGCAGTGAGCTTTTGACTAGCGGGGGACCTAGCTCCTACAATGAGCAGTTCTTC.

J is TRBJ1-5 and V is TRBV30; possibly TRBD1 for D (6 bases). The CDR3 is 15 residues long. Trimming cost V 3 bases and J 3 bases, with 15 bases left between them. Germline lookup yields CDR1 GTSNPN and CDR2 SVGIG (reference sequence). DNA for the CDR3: TGTGCCTGGAGCCTAAGGGGACACAACAATCAGCCCCAGCATTTT. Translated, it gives CAWSLRGHNNQPQHF.

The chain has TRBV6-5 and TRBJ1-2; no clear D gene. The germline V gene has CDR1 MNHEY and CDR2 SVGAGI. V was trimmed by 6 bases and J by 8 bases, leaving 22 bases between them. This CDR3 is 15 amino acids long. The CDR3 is CASSPSSFRGGGYTF. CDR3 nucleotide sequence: TGTGCCAGCAGCCCTTCCTCATTCAGAGGAGGCGGCTACACCTTC.

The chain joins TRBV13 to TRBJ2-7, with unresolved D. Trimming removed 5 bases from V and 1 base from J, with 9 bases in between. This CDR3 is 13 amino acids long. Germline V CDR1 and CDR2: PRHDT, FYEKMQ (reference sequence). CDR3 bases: TGTGCCAGCAGCCTAATTTCTTCCTACGAGCAGTACTTC. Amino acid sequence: CASSLISSYEQYF.

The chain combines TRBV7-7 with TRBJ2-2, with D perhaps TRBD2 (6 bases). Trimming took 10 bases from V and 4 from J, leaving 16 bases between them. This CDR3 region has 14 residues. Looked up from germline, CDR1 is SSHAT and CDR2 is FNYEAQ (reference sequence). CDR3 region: CAIGTSPPTGELFF. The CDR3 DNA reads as TGTGCCATCGGGACTTCCCCTCCCACCGGGGAGCTGTTTTTT. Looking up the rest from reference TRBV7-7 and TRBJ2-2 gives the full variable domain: GAGVSQSPRYKVTKRGQDVTLRCDPISSHATLYWYQQALGQGPEFLTYFNYEAQPDKSGLPSDRFSAERPEGSISTLTIQRTEQRDSAMYRCAIGTSPPTGELFFGEGSRLTVL.

The DNA of the CDR3 is TGCAGTGCTACCCGACAGGATACGCAGTATTTT. It encodes CSATRQDTQYF. This chain links TRBV20-1 with TRBJ2-3; possible D gene TRBD1, 5 bases. Germline-derived CDR1 and CDR2 are DFQATT and SNEGSKA (reference sequence). Between the trimmed V and J ends, which lost 4 bases and 6 bases, there was a span of 8 bases. The CDR3 totals 11 residues.

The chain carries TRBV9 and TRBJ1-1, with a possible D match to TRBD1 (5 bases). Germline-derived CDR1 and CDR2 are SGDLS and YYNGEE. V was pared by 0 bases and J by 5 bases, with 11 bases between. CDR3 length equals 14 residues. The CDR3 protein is CASSVVQGGTEAFF. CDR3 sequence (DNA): TGTGCCAGCAGCGTAGTTCAGGGAGGGACTGAAGCTTTCTTT.

CDR3 region: CASSRMSAGEYNEQFF. As DNA, the CDR3 is TGCGCCAGCAGTAGGATGTCAGCGGGGGAGTACAATGAGCAGTTCTTC. The chain employs TRBV10-2 and TRBJ2-1, with 8 bases matching TRBD2. V lost 5 bases to trimming and J lost 4 bases; unmatched junction nucleotides: 10. CDR3 length: 16 amino acids. CDR1 WSHSY and CDR2 SAAADI come from the germline V gene.

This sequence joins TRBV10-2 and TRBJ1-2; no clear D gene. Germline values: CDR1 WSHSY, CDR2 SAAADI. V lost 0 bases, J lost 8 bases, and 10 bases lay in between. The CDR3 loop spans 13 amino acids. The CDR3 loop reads CASSESAGGGYTF. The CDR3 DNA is TGCGCCAGCAGTGAGTCGGCAGGAGGGGGCTACACCTTC.

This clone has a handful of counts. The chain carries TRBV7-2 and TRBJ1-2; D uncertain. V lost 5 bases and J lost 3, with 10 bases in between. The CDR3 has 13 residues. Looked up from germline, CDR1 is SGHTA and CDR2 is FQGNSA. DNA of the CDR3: TGTGCCAGCAGCCCTGCCGATTACTATGGCTACACCTTC. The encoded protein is CASSPADYYGYTF.

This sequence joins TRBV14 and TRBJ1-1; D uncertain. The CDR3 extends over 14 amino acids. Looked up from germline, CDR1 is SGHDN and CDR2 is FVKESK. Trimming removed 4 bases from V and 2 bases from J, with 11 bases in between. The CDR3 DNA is TGTGCCAGCAGCCTTTTTGGCGACAACACTGAAGCTTTCTTT. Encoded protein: CASSLFGDNTEAFF.

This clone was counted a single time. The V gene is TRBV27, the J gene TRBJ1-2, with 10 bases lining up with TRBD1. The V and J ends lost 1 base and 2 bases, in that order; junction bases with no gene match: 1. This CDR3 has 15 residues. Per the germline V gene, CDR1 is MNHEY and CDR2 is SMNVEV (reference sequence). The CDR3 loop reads CASSLLGQGNYGYTF. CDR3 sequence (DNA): TGTGCCAGCAGTTTATTGGGACAGGGGAACTATGGCTACACCTTC.

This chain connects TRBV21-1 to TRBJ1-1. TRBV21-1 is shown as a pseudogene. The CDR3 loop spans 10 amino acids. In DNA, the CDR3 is TGTGCCAGCAGCATAACTGAAGCTTTCTTT. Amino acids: CASSITEAFF.

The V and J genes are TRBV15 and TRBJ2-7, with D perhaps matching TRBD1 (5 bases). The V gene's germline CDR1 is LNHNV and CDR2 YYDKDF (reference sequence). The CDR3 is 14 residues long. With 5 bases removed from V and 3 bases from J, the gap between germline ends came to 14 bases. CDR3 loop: CATSLLGHGYEQYF. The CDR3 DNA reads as TGTGCCACCAGCCTACTTGGACACGGCTACGAGCAGTACTTC.